Sequencing of this TCR beta chain was carried out in a study of cytomegalovirus exposure and HLA in healthy donors. Study conclusions and caveats: As confirmed in vitro, a few CMV-associated chains were specific for CMV antigens.

The method was immunoSEQ multiplex PCR; TCRdb's version includes in-frame clones alone and lacks a portion of them. The table records 200,000 to 300,000 clones, around nine tenths of them present only once. This CDR3 comprises 17 residues. V was trimmed by 9 bases and J by 7 bases, leaving 28 bases between them. Germline V gene sequence: CDR1 LNHDA, CDR2 SQIVND (reference sequence). Concerning this clone itself: As yet, its antigen is unknown.

The clonotype comes from a man younger than 35 in good health and CMV-seronegative. The sequenced sample consisted of PBMCs. The V gene is TRBV19, the J gene TRBJ2-1; D unresolved. The chain's CDR3 is CASSPWVSYTQDNEQFF. The CDR3 region has the DNA TGTGCCAGCAGTCCCTGGGTTTCTTATACTCAGGATAATGAGCAGTTCTTC.